This TCR beta chain was obtained from a study of healthy donors' naive CD4 and CD8 T cells (dated by TCRdb to between 2015 and 2017). With regard to the full study: Donors were selected to cover three age groups (20-25, 40-50 and 60-70 years, 6 or 7 each), with a mean age of roughly 43, and half of the donors were female. For TCR alpha, a new primer set covering all functional IMGT alpha gene variants was designed, and the rest of the protocol matched the beta-chain workflow. To check how TCR variation relates to lineage commitment, the researchers sequenced rearranged TCR alpha and beta chains taken from naive CD4+ and CD8+ T cells. Peripheral blood mononuclear cells were collected from 15 to 20 healthy, unrelated individuals. Donors were HLA-typed by sequencing at HLA-A, -B, -C, -DRB1, -DQB1 and -DPB1 using the SBTexcellerator protocol, an ABI3130xl analyzer and SBTengine software.

A remark on this clonotype: The target of this receptor is not known. No base quality information exists; no much larger clone differs at one position.

Study-wide findings and limitations: In both chains, CD4+ lineage was associated with a positively charged CDR3, and CD8+ lineage was associated with a negatively charged CDR3. Possible repertoire bias arising from homeostatic proliferation of naive T cells was not directly addressed. Taken together, V genes, J genes and CDR3 charge appeared to account for 10% to 15% of the variance in CD4/CD8 propensity, mostly acting in an additive way. Because alpha and beta chains were sequenced in bulk and could not be paired, the effects of the two chains in combination were not assessed. Most V and J gene segments were reportedly biased between naive CD4+ and CD8+ cells, consistently across donors and independent of HLA genotype.

Cells with a CD4+CD8-CD45RO-CD45RA+ profile were isolated by FACS and defined as naive CD4+ T cells, and those with a CD8+CD4-CD45RA+CD27bright profile were defined as naive CD8+ T cells. Antibodies against CD4 (RPA-T4), CD8 (SK1), CD27 (O323), CD45RA (HI100) and CD45RO (UCHL1) were used for sorting. For sequencing, a 454 GS FLX Titanium was employed. A previously published linear amplification protocol was used to build TCR libraries from about 540 ng of total RNA. The Roche/454 Genome Sequencer with Titanium chemistry was used for sequencing. The study's processing was this. A total of 65,000 to 80,000 rearranged TCR alpha transcripts were sequenced from four or five of the healthy donors. Duplicate transcripts were removed, and each unique TCR clonotype was defined by its CDR3 junction following IMGT nomenclature. Logistic regression in R 2.13.0 modeled CD4 versus CD8 status as a function of V and J genes, with adjustment for donor effects and Bonferroni correction for multiple testing. TCRdb applied fastp at Q25 and MiXCR to the public reads, then kept only in-frame beta chains. Every entry covers one CDR3 protein and lists the most common genes and DNA from its rows. TCRdb, not the original authors, processed these V and J calls. A total of 150,000 to 200,000 distinct CDR3 sequences appear in this sample, around 70% of them only once. Together, the top ten hold about 2.1% of the sample.

Input material: naive CD4+ and CD8+ T cells sorted from blood, pooled from several donors. The sample's cell subset or site label, decoded: FACS-sorted naive CD4+ (CD45RO-CD45RA+) and naive CD8+ (CD45RA+CD27bright) T cells. The clonotype comes from a pool of human donors in good health; the sample pools cells from several healthy donors.

The CDR3 reads as follows: CASSLEGAGRNPYEQYF. The bases read TGTGCCAGCAGTTTAGAGGGGGCAGGTCGAAACCCCTACGAGCAGTACTTC. Recombination connected TRBV12-3 or TRBV12-4 to TRBJ2-7; 7 bases in between match TRBD1. V has 1 base trimmed and J has 2 bases trimmed; junction bases matching no gene number 11. Measured from the cysteine to the phenylalanine, the CDR3 is 17 residues long. Of the read, only the CDR3 DNA is kept; its 51 bases are in frame from base 1.